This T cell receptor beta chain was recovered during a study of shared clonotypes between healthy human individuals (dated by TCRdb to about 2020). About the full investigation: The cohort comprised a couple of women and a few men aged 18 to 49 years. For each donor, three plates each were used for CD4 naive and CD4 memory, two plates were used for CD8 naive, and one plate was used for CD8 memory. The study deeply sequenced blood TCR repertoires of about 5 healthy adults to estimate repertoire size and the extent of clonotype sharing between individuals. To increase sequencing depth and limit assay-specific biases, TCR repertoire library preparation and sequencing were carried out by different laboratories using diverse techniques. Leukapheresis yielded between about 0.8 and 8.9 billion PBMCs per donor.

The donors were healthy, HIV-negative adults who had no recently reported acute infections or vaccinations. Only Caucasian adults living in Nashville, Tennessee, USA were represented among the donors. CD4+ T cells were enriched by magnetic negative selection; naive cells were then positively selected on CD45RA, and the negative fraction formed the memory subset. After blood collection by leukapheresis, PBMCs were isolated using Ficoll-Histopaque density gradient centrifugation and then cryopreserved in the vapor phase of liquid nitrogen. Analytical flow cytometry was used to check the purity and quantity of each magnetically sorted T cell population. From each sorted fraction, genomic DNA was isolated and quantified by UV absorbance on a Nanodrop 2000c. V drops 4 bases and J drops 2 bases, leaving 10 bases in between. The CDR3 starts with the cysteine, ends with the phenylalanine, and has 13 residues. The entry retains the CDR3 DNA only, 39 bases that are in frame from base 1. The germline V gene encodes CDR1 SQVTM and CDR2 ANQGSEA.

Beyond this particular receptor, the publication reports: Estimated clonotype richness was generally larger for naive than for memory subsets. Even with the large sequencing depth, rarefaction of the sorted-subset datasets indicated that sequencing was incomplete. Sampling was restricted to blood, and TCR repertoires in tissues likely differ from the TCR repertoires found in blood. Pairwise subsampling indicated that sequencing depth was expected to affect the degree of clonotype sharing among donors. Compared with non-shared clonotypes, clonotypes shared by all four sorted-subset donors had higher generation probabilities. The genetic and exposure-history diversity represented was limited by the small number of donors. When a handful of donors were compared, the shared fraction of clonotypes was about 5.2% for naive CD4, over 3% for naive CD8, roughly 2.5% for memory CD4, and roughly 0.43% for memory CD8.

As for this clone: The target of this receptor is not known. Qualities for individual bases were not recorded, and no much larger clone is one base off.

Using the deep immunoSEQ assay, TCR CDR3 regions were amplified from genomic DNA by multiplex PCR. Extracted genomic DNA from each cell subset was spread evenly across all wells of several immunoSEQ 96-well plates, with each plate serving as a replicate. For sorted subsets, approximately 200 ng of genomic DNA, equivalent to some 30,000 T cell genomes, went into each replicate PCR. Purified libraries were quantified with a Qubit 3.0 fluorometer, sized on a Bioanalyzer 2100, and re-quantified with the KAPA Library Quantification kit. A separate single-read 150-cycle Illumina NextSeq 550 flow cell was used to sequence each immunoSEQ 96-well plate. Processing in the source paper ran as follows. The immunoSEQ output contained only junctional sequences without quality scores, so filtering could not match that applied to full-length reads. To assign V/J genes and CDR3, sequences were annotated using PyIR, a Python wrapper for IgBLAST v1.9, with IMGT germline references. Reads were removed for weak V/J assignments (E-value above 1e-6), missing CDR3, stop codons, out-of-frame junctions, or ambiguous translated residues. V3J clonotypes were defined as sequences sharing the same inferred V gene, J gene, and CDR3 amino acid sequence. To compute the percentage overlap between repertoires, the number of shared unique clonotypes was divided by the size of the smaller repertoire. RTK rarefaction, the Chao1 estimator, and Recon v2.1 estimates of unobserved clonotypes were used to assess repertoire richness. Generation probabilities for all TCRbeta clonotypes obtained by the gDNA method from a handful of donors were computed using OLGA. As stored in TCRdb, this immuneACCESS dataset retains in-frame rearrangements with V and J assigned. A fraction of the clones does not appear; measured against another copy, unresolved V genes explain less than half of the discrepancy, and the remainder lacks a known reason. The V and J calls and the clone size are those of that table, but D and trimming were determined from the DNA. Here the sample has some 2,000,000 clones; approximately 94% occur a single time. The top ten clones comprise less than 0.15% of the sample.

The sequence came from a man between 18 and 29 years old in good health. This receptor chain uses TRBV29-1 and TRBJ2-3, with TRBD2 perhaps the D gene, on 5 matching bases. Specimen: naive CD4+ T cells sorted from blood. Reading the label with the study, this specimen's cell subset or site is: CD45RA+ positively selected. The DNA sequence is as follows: TGCAGCGTTGTTTACGGGAACACAGATACGCAGTATTTT. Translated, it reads CSVVYGNTDTQYF.